A selection of T cell receptor beta chains follows, all from one sample in a study of blood T cell repertoires in COVID-19. Some clones are missing from TCRdb's copy, which holds only in-frame ones; the method was immunoSEQ multiplex PCR. Here the sample spans under 200,000 clones, about 74% being singletons. The sample comprised peripheral blood. All receptors come from a woman older than 75 with acute or convalescent COVID-19. Both conserved end residues are part of each CDR3. Fields, in order: D gene, clone size, V gene, CDR3 length, J gene, CDR3 protein, CDR3 DNA. A D gene is named only where the DNA matches it firmly. Clone size is given for some rows only: seen once, a few or many times, or a class if the clone is expanded.

TRBD2	few	TRBV5-1	18	TRBJ2-1	CASSVFFQAGGRYNEQFF	TGCGCCAGCAGCGTTTTCTTTCAGGCGGGAGGGAGGTACAATGAGCAGTTCTTC
TRBD2	-	TRBV5-1	15	TRBJ2-2	CASAPPGGGTGELFF	TGCGCCAGCGCTCCCCCCGGGGGAGGGACCGGGGAGCTGTTTTTT
-	-	TRBV4-2	16	TRBJ1-2	CASSQDWARVDYGYTF	TGTGCCAGCAGCCAAGATTGGGCCAGGGTTGACTATGGCTACACCTTC
-	-	TRBV28	16	TRBJ2-7	CASSRADWTVSYEQYF	TGTGCCAGCAGCCGAGCGGATTGGACGGTCTCCTACGAGCAGTACTTC
-	-	TRBV20-1	13	TRBJ2-3	CSASLSVTDTQYF	TGCAGTGCTAGTCTGAGTGTCACAGATACGCAGTATTTT
TRBD1	-	TRBV19	13	TRBJ2-7	CASSKTGGYEQYF	TGTGCCAGTAGTAAGACAGGGGGCTACGAGCAGTACTTC
TRBD1	-	TRBV19	14	TRBJ2-5	CASSDRGRRETQYF	TGTGCCAGCTCGGACAGGGGGAGGCGGGAGACCCAGTACTTC
TRBD1	-	TRBV2	12	TRBJ2-2	CATGQVGGELFF	TGTGCCACGGGACAGGTGGGGGGGGAGCTGTTTTTT
TRBD2	-	TRBV12-3/TRBV12-4	13	TRBJ2-2	CASSFREGGELFF	TGTGCCAGCAGTTTCCGGGAGGGCGGGGAGCTGTTTTTT
TRBD2	few	TRBV9	17	TRBJ2-5	CASSVGTSGRGLETQYF	TGTGCCAGCAGCGTCGGGACTAGCGGGAGGGGATTGGAGACCCAGTACTTC
TRBD2	-	TRBV7-6	14	TRBJ2-7	CASSQSGGRYEQYF	TGTGCCAGCAGCCAAAGCGGGGGGAGGTACGAGCAGTACTTC
-	few	TRBV2	18	TRBJ2-2	CASSRGLANAGDTGELFF	TGTGCCAGCAGTCGCGGACTGGCCAATGCGGGCGACACCGGGGAGCTGTTTTTT
TRBD1	-	TRBV9	22	TRBJ1-5	CASSVAPGQGAPSREGNQPQHF	TGTGCCAGCAGCGTAGCTCCGGGACAGGGGGCACCAAGTAGGGAAGGCAATCAGCCCCAGCATTTT
-	-	TRBV11-2	14	TRBJ2-3	CASSLWTGTDTQYF	TGTGCCAGCAGCTTATGGACAGGCACAGATACGCAGTATTTT
-	-	TRBV21-1	15	TRBJ1-5	CASSKEGGGGQPQHF	TGTGCCAGCAGCAAAGAAGGGGGTGGGGGTCAGCCCCAGCATTTT
-	-	TRBV7-2	15	TRBJ2-1	CASSLVTVSYNEQFF	TGTGCCAGCAGCTTAGTCACGGTCTCCTACAATGAGCAGTTCTTC
-	few	TRBV3-1/TRBV3-2	14	TRBJ1-4	CASRPAGANEKLFF	TGTGCCAGCAGGCCCGCAGGGGCTAATGAAAAACTGTTTTTT
-	few	TRBV7-2	13	TRBJ1-2	CASSARRANGYTF	TGTGCCAGCAGCGCCAGGAGGGCGAATGGCTACACCTTC
-	-	TRBV19	14	TRBJ2-7	CASTYGGADYEQYF	TGTGCCAGTACCTATGGGGGGGCAGACTACGAGCAGTACTTC
TRBD2	-	TRBV7-2	13	TRBJ2-1	CASSKTSLNEQFF	TGTGCCAGCAGCAAGACTAGCTTGAATGAGCAGTTCTTC
TRBD1	-	TRBV24-1	14	TRBJ1-5	CATSAGQGNQPQHF	TGTGCCACCAGTGCGGGACAGGGCAATCAGCCCCAGCATTTT
-	-	TRBV10-3	14	TRBJ2-1	CATKGQGKNNEQFF	TGTGCCACTAAGGGTCAGGGGAAAAACAATGAGCAGTTCTTC
TRBD2	-	TRBV5-5	12	TRBJ2-1	CASRGLAHEQFF	TGTGCCAGCAGGGGACTAGCCCATGAGCAGTTCTTC
-	once	TRBV7-2	15	TRBJ2-1	CASSLHFASDNEQFF	TGTGCCAGCAGCTTACATTTTGCTAGCGACAATGAGCAGTTCTTC
-	-	TRBV11-1	13	TRBJ1-4	CASSLVRGEKLFF	TGTGCCAGCAGCTTAGTTCGTGGCGAAAAACTGTTTTTT
TRBD1	-	TRBV28	13	TRBJ1-2	CASSLTGNYGHTF	TGTGCCAGCAGTCTGACAGGGAACTATGGCCACACCTTC
TRBD1	-	TRBV27	16	TRBJ2-7	CASNIGTDSTSYEQYF	TGTGCCAGCAATATCGGGACAGACAGTACCTCCTACGAGCAGTACTTC